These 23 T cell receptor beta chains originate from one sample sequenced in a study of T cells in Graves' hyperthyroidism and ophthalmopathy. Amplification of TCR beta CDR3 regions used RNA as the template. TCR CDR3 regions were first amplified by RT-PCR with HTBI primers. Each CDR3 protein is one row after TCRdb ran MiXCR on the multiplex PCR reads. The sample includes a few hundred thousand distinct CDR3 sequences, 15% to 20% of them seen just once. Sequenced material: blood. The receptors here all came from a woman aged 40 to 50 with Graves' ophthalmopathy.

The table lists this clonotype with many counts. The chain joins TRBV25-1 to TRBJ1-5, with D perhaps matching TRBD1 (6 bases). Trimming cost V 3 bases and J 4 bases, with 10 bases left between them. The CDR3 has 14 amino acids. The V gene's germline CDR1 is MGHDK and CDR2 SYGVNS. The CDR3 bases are TGTGCCAGCAGTGATCCAGGGGATAATCAGCCCCAGCATTTT. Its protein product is CASSDPGDNQPQHF.

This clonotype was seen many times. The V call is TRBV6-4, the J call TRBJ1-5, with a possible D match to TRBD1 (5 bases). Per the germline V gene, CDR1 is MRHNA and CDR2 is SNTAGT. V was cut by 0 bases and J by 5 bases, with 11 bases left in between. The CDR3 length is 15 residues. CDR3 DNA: TGTGCCAGCAGTGACTCGGGGGACTGGGATCAGCCCCAGCATTTT. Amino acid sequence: CASSDSGDWDQPQHF.

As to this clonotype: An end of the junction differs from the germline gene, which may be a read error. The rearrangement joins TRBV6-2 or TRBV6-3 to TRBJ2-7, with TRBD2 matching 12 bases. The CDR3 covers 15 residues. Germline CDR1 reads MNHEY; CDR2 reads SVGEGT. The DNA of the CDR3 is TGTGCCAGCACCGAAGGGGCTAGCGGGAGGGCCGAGCAGTCCTTC. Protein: CASTEGASGRAEQSF.

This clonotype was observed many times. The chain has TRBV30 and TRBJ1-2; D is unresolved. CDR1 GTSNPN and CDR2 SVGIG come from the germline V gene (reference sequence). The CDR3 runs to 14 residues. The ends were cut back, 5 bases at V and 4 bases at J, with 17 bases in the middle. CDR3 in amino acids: CAWDRSRHAYGYTF. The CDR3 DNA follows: TGTGCCTGGGATCGGTCGAGACACGCCTATGGCTACACCTTC.

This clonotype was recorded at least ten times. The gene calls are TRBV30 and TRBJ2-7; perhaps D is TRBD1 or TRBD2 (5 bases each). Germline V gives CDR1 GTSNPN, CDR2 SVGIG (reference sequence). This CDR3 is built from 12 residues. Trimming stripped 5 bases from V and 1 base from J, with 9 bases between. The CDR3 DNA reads TGTGCCTGGGGGGACCTTTCCTACGAGCAGTACTTC. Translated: CAWGDLSYEQYF.

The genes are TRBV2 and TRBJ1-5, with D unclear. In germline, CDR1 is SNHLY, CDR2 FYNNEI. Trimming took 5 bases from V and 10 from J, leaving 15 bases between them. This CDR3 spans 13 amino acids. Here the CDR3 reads CASSPVAGHPQHF. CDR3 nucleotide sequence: TGTGCCAGCAGTCCGGTCGCGGGTCACCCCCAGCATTTT.

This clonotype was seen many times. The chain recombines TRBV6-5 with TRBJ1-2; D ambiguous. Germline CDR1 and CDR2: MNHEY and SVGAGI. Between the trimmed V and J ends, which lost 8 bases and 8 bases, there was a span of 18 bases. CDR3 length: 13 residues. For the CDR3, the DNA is TGTGCCAGCCACCCCCCTCGGATGGGCGGCTACACCTTC. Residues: CASHPPRMGGYTF.

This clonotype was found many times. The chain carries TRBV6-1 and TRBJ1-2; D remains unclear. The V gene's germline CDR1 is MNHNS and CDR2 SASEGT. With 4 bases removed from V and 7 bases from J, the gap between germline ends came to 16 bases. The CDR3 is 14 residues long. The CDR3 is CASSAELTGRGYTF. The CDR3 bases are TGTGCCAGCAGTGCCGAGCTGACGGGTCGTGGCTACACCTTC.

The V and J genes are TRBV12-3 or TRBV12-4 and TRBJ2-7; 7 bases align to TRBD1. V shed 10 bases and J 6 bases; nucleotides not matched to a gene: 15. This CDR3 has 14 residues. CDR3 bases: TGTGCCACCAAAGAGACAGGGTTGAACGCCGAGCAGTACTTC. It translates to CATKETGLNAEQYF.

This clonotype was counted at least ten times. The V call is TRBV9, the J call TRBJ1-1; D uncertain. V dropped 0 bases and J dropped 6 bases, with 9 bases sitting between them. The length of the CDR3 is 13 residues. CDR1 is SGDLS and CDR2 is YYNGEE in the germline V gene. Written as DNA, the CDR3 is TGTGCCAGCAGCGTAGAGGAGGAGGCTGAAGCTTTCTTT. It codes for CASSVEEEAEAFF.

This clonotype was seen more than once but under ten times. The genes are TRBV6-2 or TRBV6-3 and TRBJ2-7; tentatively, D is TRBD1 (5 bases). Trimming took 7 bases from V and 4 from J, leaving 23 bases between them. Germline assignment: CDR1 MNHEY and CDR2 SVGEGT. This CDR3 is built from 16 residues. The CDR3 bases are TGTGCCAGCAAAGGGGCTGGAGCGACAGACGATTACGAGCAGTACTTC. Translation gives CASKGAGATDDYEQYF.

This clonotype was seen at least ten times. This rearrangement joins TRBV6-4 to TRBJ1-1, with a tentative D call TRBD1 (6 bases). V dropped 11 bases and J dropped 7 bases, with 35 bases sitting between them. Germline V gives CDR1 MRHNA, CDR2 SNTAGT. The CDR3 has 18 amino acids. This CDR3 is CAAVQTGRLTLGGGEAFF. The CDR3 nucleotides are TGTGCCGCGGTACAAACAGGGAGGCTGACGCTGGGGGGGGGTGAAGCTTTCTTT.

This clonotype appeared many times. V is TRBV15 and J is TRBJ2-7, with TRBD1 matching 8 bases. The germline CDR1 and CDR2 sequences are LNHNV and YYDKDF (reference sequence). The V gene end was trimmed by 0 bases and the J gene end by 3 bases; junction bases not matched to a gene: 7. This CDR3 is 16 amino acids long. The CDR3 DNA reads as TGTGCCACCAGCAGAGATCCAGGGGGCTTGTTCTACGAGCAGTACTTC. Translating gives CATSRDPGGLFYEQYF.

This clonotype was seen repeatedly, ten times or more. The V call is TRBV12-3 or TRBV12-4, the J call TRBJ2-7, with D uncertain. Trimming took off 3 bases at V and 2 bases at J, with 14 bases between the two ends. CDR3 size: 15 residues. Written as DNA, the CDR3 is TGTGCCAGCAGTTTCTTCGGTGAGTCTCCCTACGAGCAGTACTTC. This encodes CASSFFGESPYEQYF.

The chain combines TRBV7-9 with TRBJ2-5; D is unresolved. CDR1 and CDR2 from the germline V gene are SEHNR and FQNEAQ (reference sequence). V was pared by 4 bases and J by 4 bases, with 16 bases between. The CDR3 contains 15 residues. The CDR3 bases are TGTGCCAGCAGCTCCAAAAGGGATAGTATAGAGACCCAGTACTTC. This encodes CASSSKRDSIETQYF.

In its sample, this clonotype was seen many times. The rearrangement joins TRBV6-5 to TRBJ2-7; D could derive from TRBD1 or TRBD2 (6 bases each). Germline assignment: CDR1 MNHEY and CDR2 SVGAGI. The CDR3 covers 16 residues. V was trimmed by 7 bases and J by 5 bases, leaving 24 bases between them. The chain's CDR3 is CASTSSWGDKGDEQYF. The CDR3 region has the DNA TGTGCCAGCACCTCATCGTGGGGGGACAAGGGTGACGAGCAGTACTTC.

DNA of the CDR3: TGTGCCTGGAGTCCCCCTGGGGGGGGAGCTAACTATGGCTACACCTTC. It specifies CAWSPPGGGANYGYTF. The gene calls are TRBV30 and TRBJ1-2; D perhaps matches TRBD1 (5 bases). This CDR3 is 16 amino acids long. Germline V CDR1 and CDR2: GTSNPN, SVGIG (reference sequence). Trimming left V 2 bases short and J 0 bases short, with 16 bases between.

The CDR3 protein is CAISESREQYF. The DNA of the CDR3 is TGTGCCATCAGTGAATCTAGGGAGCAGTACTTC. The V and J genes are TRBV10-3 and TRBJ2-7; D unclear. The CDR3 covers 11 residues. Germline values: CDR1 ENHRY, CDR2 SYGVKD. V lost 3 bases and J 7 bases, leaving 7 bases between the germline ends.

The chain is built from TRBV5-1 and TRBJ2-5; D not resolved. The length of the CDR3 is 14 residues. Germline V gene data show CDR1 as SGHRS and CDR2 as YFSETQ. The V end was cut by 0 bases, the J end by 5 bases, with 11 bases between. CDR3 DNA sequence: TGCGCCAGCAGCTTGGCCGGTCTTCTCGAGACCCAGTACTTC. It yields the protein CASSLAGLLETQYF.

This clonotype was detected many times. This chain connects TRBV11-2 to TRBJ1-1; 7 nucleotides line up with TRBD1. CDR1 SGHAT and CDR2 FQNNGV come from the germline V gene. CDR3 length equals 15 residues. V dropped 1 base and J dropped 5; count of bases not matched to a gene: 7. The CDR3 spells CASSLGPGGGTEAFF. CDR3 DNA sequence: TGTGCCAGCAGCTTAGGTCCAGGGGGAGGAACTGAAGCTTTCTTT.

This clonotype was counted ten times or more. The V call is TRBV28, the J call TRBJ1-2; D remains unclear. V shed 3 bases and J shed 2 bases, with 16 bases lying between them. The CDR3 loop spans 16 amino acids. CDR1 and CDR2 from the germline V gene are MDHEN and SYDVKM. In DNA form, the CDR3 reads TGTGCCAGCAGTTTCTCCAGGTCATCATTAAACTATGGCTACACCTTC. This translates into CASSFSRSSLNYGYTF.

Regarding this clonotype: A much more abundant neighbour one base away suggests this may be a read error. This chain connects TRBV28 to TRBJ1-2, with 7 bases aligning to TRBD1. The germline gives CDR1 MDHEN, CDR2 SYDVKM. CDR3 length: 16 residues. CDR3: CAISQGDLTANYGYTF. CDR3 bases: TGTGCCATCAGTCAGGGGGACCTAACTGCGAACTATGGCTACACCTTC.

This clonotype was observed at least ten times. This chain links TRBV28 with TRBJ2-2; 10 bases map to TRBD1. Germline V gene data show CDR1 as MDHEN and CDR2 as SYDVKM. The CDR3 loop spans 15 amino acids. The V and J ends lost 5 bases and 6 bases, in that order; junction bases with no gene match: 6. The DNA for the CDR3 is TGTGCCAGCAGTCCAATCGGACAGGGGGCCGGGGAGCTGTTTTTT. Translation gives CASSPIGQGAGELFF.